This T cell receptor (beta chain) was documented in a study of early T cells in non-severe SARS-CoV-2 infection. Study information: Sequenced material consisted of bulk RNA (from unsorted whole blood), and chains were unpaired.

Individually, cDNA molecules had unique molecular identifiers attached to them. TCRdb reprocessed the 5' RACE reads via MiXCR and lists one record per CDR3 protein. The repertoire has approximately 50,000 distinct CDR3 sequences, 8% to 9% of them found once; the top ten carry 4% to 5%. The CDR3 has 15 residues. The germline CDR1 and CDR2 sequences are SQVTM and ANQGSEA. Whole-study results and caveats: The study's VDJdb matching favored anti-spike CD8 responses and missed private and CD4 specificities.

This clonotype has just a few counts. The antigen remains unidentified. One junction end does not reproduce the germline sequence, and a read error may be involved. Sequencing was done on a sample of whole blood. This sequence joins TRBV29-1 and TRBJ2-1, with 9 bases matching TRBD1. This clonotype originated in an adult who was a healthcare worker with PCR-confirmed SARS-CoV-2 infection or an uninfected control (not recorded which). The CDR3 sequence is CSVRDNTLQGAVNLF. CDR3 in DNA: TGCAGCGTCCGGGACAATACATTACAGGGGGCGGTAAATCTCTTC.